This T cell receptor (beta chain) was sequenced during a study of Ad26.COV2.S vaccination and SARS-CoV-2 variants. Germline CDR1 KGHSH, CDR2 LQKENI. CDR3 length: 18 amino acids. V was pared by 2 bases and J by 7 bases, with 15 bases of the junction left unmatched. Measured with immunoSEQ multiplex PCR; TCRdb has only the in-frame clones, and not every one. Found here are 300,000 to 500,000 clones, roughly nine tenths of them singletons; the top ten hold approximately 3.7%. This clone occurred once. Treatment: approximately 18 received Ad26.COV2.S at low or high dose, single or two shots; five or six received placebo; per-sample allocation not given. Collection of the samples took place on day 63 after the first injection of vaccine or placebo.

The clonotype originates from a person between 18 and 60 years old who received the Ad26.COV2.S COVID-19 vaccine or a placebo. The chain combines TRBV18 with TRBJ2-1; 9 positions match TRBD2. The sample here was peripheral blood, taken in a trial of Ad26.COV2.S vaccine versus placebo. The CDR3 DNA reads TGTGCCAGCTCACCATTCTTTGGCGGGGGGGCCACAGGAAATGAGCAGTTCTTC. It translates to CASSPFFGGGATGNEQFF.